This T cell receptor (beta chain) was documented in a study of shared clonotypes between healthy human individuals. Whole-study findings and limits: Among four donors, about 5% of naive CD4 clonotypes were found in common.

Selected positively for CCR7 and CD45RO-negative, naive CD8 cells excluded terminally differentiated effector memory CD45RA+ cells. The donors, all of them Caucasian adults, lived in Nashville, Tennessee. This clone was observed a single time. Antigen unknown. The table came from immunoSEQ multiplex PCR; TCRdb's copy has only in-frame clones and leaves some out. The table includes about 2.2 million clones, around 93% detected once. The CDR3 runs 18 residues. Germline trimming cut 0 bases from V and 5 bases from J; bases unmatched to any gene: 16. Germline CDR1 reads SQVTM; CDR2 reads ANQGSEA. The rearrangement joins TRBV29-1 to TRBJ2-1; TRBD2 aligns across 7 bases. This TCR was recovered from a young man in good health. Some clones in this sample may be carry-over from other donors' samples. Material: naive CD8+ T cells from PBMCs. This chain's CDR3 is CSVEEPLLGGSTHNEQFF. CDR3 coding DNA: TGCAGCGTTGAAGAGCCTCTTTTGGGGGGGAGTACCCACAATGAGCAGTTCTTC.